The clone carrying this T cell receptor (beta chain) has just one count. CDR3 size: 15 residues. Germline V gene data show CDR1 as MNHEY and CDR2 as SMNVEV (reference sequence). V was cut by 7 bases and J by 7 bases, with 20 bases left in between. These data belong to a study of blood T cell repertoires in COVID-19. Study background: Both acute and convalescent COVID-19 samples were obtained from the United States, Italy and Spain. Sample material is recorded as cDNA or gDNA derived from T cells, B-cell-depleted T cells, or PBMCs.

In the original workflow: Amplification of reference gene primers was used by the study to estimate nucleated cell counts. This table comes from immunoSEQ multiplex PCR, and its TCRdb copy is limited to in-frame clones, with some not included. The D gene and trimming were derived from the DNA, and the V and J assignments and clone size from that table. The sample holds nearly 350,000 clones, about nine tenths seen once. The sample was peripheral blood. The origin of this receptor is a woman in her seventies with COVID-19, enrolled during active disease. V gene TRBV27 combines with J gene TRBJ1-5, with D possibly matching TRBD1 (5 bases). The CDR3: CASMVKNGGKQPQHF. The CDR3, as DNA: TGTGCCAGCATGGTGAAAAACGGGGGTAAACAGCCCCAGCATTTT.